One T cell receptor (beta chain) is described in this entry. Germline trimming cut 7 bases from V and 3 bases from J; bases unmatched to any gene: 8. Looked up from germline, CDR1 is SNHLY and CDR2 is FYNNEI. The CDR3 runs 15 residues. Data came from immunoSEQ multiplex PCR; TCRdb stores just in-frame clones and leaves some out. Counted here are 50,000 or so clones, around nine tenths occurring once; the ten biggest clones make up around 0.38%. This sample was taken from a study of T cell changes during pregnancy in multiple sclerosis. This sample comprised CD4+ T cells from peripheral blood mononuclear cells, obtained before pregnancy. The chain uses TRBV2 and TRBJ2-5, with 10 nucleotides matching TRBD2. The sequence was collected from a female donor with multiple sclerosis, enrolled in a pregnancy study. In DNA form, the CDR3 reads TGTGCCAGCAACCCGCTAGCGGGGGAGAAAGAGACCCAGTACTTC. Translated: CASNPLAGEKETQYF.